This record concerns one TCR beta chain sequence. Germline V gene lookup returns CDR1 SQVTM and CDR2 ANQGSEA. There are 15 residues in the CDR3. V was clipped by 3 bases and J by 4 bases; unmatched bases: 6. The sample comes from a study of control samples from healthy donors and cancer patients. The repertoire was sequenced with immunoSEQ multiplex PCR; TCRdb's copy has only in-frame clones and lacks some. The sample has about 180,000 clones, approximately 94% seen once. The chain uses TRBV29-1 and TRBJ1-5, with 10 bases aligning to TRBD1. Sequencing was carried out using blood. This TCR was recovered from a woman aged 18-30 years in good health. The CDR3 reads CSVEEGTGVNQPQHF. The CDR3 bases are TGCAGCGTTGAGGAAGGGACAGGGGTTAATCAGCCCCAGCATTTT.